These 24 T cell receptor beta chains originate from one sample sequenced in a study of T cell responses to AZD1222 COVID-19 vaccine. Some clones are missing from TCRdb's copy, which holds only in-frame ones; the method was immunoSEQ multiplex PCR. This table has some 100,000 clones, more than 80% appearing once. The sample in question was peripheral blood, obtained 28 days after the second AZD1222 dose. Source of these receptors: an adult who received the AZD1222 COVID-19 vaccine.

There are a few counts of this clone. This rearrangement joins TRBV12-3 or TRBV12-4 to TRBJ1-2; D uncertain. This CDR3 region has 11 residues. V was pared by 6 bases and J by 7 bases, with 9 bases between. The CDR3 here is CASRDLGGYTF. CDR3 bases: TGTGCCAGCAGGGATTTGGGTGGCTACACCTTC.

V and J are TRBV27 and TRBJ1-6, with D perhaps matching TRBD1 (6 bases). The germline V gene encodes CDR1 MNHEY and CDR2 SMNVEV (reference sequence). This CDR3 is built from 14 residues. V was pared by 0 bases and J by 10 bases, with 10 bases between. CDR3 sequence: CASSLSQGDSPLHF. The CDR3 DNA is TGTGCCAGCAGTTTATCACAGGGTGACTCACCCCTCCACTTT.

V gene TRBV7-2 combines with J gene TRBJ2-1; no reliable D call. CDR3 length equals 13 residues. The germline CDR1 and CDR2 sequences are SGHTA and FQGNSA. V lost 5 bases to trimming and J lost 3 bases, with 8 bases between them. The CDR3 sequence: CASSKTIYNEQFF. The CDR3 nucleotides are TGTGCCAGCAGCAAAACGATCTACAATGAGCAGTTCTTC.

The V and J genes are TRBV10-3 and TRBJ2-5; D not resolved. This CDR3 has 14 amino acids. Trimming left V 6 bases short and J 2 bases short, with 13 bases between. Germline V gene data show CDR1 as ENHRY and CDR2 as SYGVKD. CDR3 bases: TGTGCCATCAGAGCTGCGGCCTCACAAGAGACCCAGTACTTC. Its translation is CAIRAAASQETQYF.

The J gene is TRBJ1-2, the V gene TRBV3-1 (or the pseudogene TRBV3-2); the D gene is possibly TRBD1 (6 bases). Trimming left V 4 bases short and J 4 bases short, with 16 bases between. Germline CDR1 LGHDT, CDR2 YNNKEL (reference sequence). This CDR3 comprises 15 residues. CDR3 coding DNA: TGTGCCAGCAGCCTCTCCGGGGGGGGCGTCTATGGCTACACCTTC. Protein: CASSLSGGGVYGYTF.

The chain has TRBV29-1 and TRBJ2-7; TRBD2 agrees at 7 bases. Germline CDR1 is SQVTM and CDR2 is ANQGSEA. The CDR3 extends over 13 amino acids. V shed 4 bases, J shed 4 bases, and the junction held 7 bases outside the gene matches. CDR3 sequence reads: CSVVEGRGYEQYF. Written as DNA, the CDR3 is TGCAGCGTTGTGGAAGGGAGGGGATACGAGCAGTACTTC.

The rearrangement links TRBV21-1 to TRBJ2-2; the table calls TRBD1, which could not be checked here. TRBV21-1 constitutes a pseudogene. The CDR3 covers 14 residues. CDR3 coding DNA: TGTGCCAGCAGCAAAGTTGCAGTTACCGGGGAGCTGTTTTTT. Amino acid sequence: CASSKVAVTGELFF.

The rearrangement uses TRBV6-2 or TRBV6-3 and TRBJ2-7; 12 nucleotides line up with TRBD2. Per germline, CDR1 MNHEY and CDR2 SVGEGT. The CDR3 consists of 14 residues. J was trimmed by 4 bases and V by 5 bases; bases with no gene match: 3. For the CDR3, the DNA is TGTGCCAGCAGTCAGGGGACTAGCGGGTACGAGCAGTACTTC. Translating it yields CASSQGTSGYEQYF.

This chain connects TRBV2 to TRBJ1-5; D is unresolved. CDR3 length: 12 amino acids. Germline assignment: CDR1 SNHLY and CDR2 FYNNEI. Trimming cost V 3 bases and J 1 base, with 1 base left between them. The CDR3, as DNA: TGTGCCAGCAGTGACAGCAATCAGCCCCAGCATTTT. Translation gives CASSDSNQPQHF.

V is TRBV21-1 and J is TRBJ1-5; the D call of TRBD1 is as the table states it, not checked on the DNA. TRBV21-1 is described as a pseudogene. The CDR3 contains 15 residues. The CDR3 DNA follows: TGTGCCAGCACCCCCAAGGGGAAAAGCAATCAGCCCCAGCATTTT. This encodes CASTPKGKSNQPQHF.

The chain carries TRBV6-2 or TRBV6-3 and TRBJ2-1; TRBD1 matches 10 bases. The CDR3 has 16 residues. The V gene end was trimmed by 4 bases and the J gene end by 8 bases; junction bases not matched to a gene: 11. Looked up from germline, CDR1 is MNHEY and CDR2 is SVGEGT. DNA of the CDR3: TGTGCCAGCAGTTCAGTCCCGGGACAGGGGAAGGATGAGCAGTTCTTC. Translated, it gives CASSSVPGQGKDEQFF.

The rearrangement links TRBV19 to TRBJ2-3, with TRBD2 matching 9 bases. This CDR3 has 14 amino acids. The trim removed 3 bases at V and 6 bases at J, leaving 4 bases unmatched. Germline V gene lookup returns CDR1 LNHDA and CDR2 SQIVND (reference sequence). The CDR3 spells CASSIFSGGDTQYF. For the CDR3, the DNA is TGTGCCAGTAGTATTTTTAGCGGGGGTGATACGCAGTATTTT.

The chain combines TRBV6-5 with TRBJ1-3; 7 bases are shared with TRBD1. CDR3 size: 14 residues. Germline V gene sequence: CDR1 MNHEY, CDR2 SVGAGI. Unmatched junction bases numbered 4, after V lost 5 bases and J lost 3 bases. The CDR3 DNA reads TGTGCCAGCAGTACCCCAGGGGGTGGAAACACCATATATTTT. Amino acids: CASSTPGGGNTIYF.

This chain uses TRBV12-3 or TRBV12-4 with TRBJ2-7, with D perhaps being TRBD1 or TRBD2 (6 bases each). The CDR3 sequence is 13 residues long. V gave up 3 bases and J gave up 6 bases, with 12 bases separating them. For the CDR3, the DNA is TGTGCCAGCAGTTTGGGCAGGGGAGGCGAGCAGTACTTC. Its translation: CASSLGRGGEQYF.

This clone is large within its sample. DNA for the CDR3: TGCGCCAGCAGCGAGGGGCTTAACACAGATACGCAGTATTTT. It encodes CASSEGLNTDTQYF. The chain links TRBV5-1 to TRBJ2-3; D might be TRBD1 or TRBD2, each matching 5 bases. CDR3 length: 14 amino acids. V shed 4 bases and J shed 2 bases, with 11 bases lying between them. Germline-derived CDR1 and CDR2 are SGHRS and YFSETQ.

This clone was seen once. This chain's CDR3 is CASSAGTIYGYTF. CDR3 bases: TGTGCCAGCAGTGCCGGGACAATCTATGGCTACACCTTC. V usage is TRBV12-3 or TRBV12-4 and J usage is TRBJ1-2, with D perhaps TRBD1 (6 bases). The CDR3 has 13 amino acids. Deletions cut 5 bases from V and 4 bases from J, with 11 bases between.

The V call is TRBV7-4, the J call TRBJ2-7; TRBD1 matches 8 bases. V gave up 1 base and J gave up 6 bases; unmatched junction bases: 8. The CDR3 length is 15 residues. Germline V gene data show CDR1 as SGHVT and CDR2 as SQSDAQ. In nucleotides, the CDR3 is TGTGCCAGCAGCTTAGAAGGAGACAGGGGATCCGAGCAGTACTTC. Protein product: CASSLEGDRGSEQYF.

The gene calls are TRBV10-3 and TRBJ2-5; D possibly corresponds to TRBD2 (5 bases). The CDR3 is made up of 15 amino acids. The V gene's germline CDR1 is ENHRY and CDR2 SYGVKD. V was shortened by 0 bases and J by 4 bases, with 12 bases between the two germline ends. CDR3 amino acids: CAISESSRAGETQYF. The CDR3 nucleotides are TGTGCCATCAGTGAGTCGAGTAGGGCGGGAGAGACCCAGTACTTC.

The rearrangement links TRBV5-8 to TRBJ1-1, with D uncertain. V lost 0 bases and J 1 base, leaving 16 bases between the germline ends. Germline V lookup: CDR1 SGHTS, CDR2 YDEGEE. The CDR3 has 17 residues. The CDR3 spells CASSLGTIYSPNTEAFF. CDR3 sequence (DNA): TGTGCCAGCAGCTTGGGGACGATTTATAGCCCGAACACTGAAGCTTTCTTT. Drawing the rest from reference TRBV5-8 and TRBJ1-1, the complete variable domain is EAGVTQSPTHLIKTRGQQATLRCSPISGHTSVYWYQQALGLGLQFLLWYDEGEERNRGNFPPRFSGRQFPNYSSELNVNALELEDSALYLCASSLGTIYSPNTEAFFGQGTRLTVV.

As regards this clone: Relative to the germline gene, one junction end is altered; a read error may explain this. The chain couples TRBV5-1 to TRBJ2-6; D is unclear. The CDR3 contains 15 residues. Germline V gene sequence: CDR1 SGHRS, CDR2 YFSETQ. CDR3 in DNA: TGCACCAGCAGCTTGGGCGGTTCTGGGGCCAACGTCCTGACTTTC. As protein: CTSSLGGSGANVLTF. Variable domain in full (rest from reference TRBV5-1 and TRBJ2-6): KAGVTQTPRYLIKTRGQQVTLSCSPISGHRSVSWYQQTPGQGLQFLFEYFSETQRNKGNFPGRFSGRQFSNSRSEMNVSTLELGDSALYLCTSSLGGSGANVLTFGAGSRLTVL.

V is TRBV29-1 and J is TRBJ1-6; 8 bases match TRBD1. Unmatched junction bases numbered 5, after V lost 6 bases and J lost 7 bases. Germline loops: CDR1 SQVTM, CDR2 ANQGSEA. CDR3 size: 13 residues. CDR3 protein: CSVGDRINSPLHF. CDR3 DNA sequence: TGCAGCGTCGGGGACAGGATCAATTCACCCCTCCACTTT.

This clone was counted a single time. The chain recombines TRBV10-3 with TRBJ2-7, with D maybe TRBD1 (5 bases). CDR3 length: 13 residues. Germline loops: CDR1 ENHRY, CDR2 SYGVKD. V was clipped by 4 bases and J by 3 bases, with 10 bases between them. CDR3 loop: CAISADILYEQYF. Here the CDR3 DNA reads TGTGCCATCAGTGCGGACATACTCTACGAGCAGTACTTC.

The chain combines TRBV7-8 with TRBJ2-3; the match to TRBD2 covers 12 bases. This CDR3 is built from 17 residues. Germline CDR1 SGHVS, CDR2 FQNEAQ. The junction had 10 bases not matched to a gene; V was cut back by 5 bases and J by 4 bases. The CDR3 region has the DNA TGTGCCAGCAGCAGGGCGACTAGCGGGAGACAGGCAGATACGCAGTATTTT. Translation gives CASSRATSGRQADTQYF.

This rearrangement joins TRBV6-4 to TRBJ1-2; D remains ambiguous. Between the trimmed V and J ends, which lost 6 bases and 1 base, there was a span of 12 bases. The CDR3 consists of 14 residues. Germline CDR1 reads MRHNA; CDR2 reads SNTAGT. The CDR3 nucleotides are TGTGCCAGCAGAGGAGACACCAATAACTATGGCTACACCTTC. This encodes CASRGDTNNYGYTF.